This TCR beta chain was sequenced for a study of T-cell memory formation after mild COVID-19. Study-wide context: Largely donor-specific TCR clusters were found.

V lost 3 bases and J lost 4, with 10 bases in between. The CDR3 runs to 14 residues. Germline V gives CDR1 SGHDN, CDR2 FVKESK. TCRdb re-called the 5' RACE reads with MiXCR, one entry per CDR3 protein. This sample carries roughly 120,000 distinct CDR3 sequences, 16% of them seen once, and the ten largest clones take roughly 13%. The sequencing sample was made of PBMCs or a T cell subset sorted from them (not recorded which). The source of this sequence is an adult woman who had mild COVID-19 (a few samples of this study predate the infection). Cell type and time point are not known. The genes are TRBV14 and TRBJ2-1; D possibly corresponds to TRBD2 (6 bases). CDR3 coding DNA: TGTGCCAGCAGCCAGCTAGCGAGGTACAATGAGCAGTTCTTC. This encodes CASSQLARYNEQFF.